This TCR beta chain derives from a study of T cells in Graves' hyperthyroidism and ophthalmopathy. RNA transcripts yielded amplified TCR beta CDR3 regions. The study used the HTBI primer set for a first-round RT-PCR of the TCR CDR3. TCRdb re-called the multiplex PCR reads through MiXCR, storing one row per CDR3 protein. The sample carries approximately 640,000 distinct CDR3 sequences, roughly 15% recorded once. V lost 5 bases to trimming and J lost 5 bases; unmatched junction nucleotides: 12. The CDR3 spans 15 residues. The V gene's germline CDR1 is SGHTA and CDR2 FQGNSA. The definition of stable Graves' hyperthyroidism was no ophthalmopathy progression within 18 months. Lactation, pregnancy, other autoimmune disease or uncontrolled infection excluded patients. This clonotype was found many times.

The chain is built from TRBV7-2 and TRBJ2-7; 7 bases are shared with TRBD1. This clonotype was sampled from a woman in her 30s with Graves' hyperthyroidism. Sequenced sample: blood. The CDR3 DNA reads TGTGCCAGCAGCCCTGTAGGGACAGCGGAGCACGAGCAGTACTTC. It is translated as CASSPVGTAEHEQYF.